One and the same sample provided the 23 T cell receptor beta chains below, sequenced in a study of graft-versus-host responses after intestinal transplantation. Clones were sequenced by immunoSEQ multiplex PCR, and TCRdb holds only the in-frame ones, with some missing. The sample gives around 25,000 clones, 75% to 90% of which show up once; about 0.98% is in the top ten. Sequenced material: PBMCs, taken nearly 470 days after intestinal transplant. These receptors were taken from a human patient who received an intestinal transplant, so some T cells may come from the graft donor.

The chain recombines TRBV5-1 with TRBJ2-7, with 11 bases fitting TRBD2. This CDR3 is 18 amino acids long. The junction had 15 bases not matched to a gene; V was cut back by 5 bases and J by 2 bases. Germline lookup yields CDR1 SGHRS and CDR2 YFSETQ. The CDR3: CASRESLAGVVRAYEQYF. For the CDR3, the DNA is TGCGCCAGCAGAGAATCACTAGCGGGAGTCGTAAGGGCCTACGAGCAGTACTTC. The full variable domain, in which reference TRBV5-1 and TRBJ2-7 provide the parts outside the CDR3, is KAGVTQTPRYLIKTRGQQVTLSCSPISGHRSVSWYQQTPGQGLQFLFEYFSETQRNKGNFPGRFSGRQFSNSRSEMNVSTLELGDSALYLCASRESLAGVVRAYEQYFGPGTRLTVT.

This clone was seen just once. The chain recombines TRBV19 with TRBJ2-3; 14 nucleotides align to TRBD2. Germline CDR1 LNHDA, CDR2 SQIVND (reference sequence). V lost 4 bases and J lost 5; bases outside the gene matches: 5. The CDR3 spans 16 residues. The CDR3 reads CASSSRTSGRQDTQYF. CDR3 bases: TGTGCCAGTAGTAGCCGGACTAGCGGGAGGCAAGATACGCAGTATTTT.

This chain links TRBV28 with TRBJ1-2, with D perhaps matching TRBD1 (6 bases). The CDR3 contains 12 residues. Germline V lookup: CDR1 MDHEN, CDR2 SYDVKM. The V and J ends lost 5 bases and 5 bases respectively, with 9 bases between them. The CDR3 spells CASSRTAYGYTF. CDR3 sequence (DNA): TGTGCCAGCAGTCGGACAGCTTATGGCTACACCTTC.

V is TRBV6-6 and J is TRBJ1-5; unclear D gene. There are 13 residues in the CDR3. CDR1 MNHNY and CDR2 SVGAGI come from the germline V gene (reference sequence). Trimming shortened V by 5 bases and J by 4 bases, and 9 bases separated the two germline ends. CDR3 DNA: TGTGCCAGCAGTAGAATTAAGAATCAGCCCCAGCATTTT. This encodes CASSRIKNQPQHF.

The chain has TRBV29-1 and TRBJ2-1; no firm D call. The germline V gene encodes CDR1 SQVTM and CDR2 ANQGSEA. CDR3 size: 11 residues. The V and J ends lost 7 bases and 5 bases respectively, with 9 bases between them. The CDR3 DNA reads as TGCAGCGCGGCACAGCACAATGAGCAGTTCTTC. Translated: CSAAQHNEQFF.

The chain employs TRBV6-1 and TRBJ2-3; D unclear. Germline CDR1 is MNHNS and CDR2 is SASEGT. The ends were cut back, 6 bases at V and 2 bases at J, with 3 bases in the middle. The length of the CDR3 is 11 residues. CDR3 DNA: TGTGCCAGCAGCATCACAGATACGCAGTATTTT. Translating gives CASSITDTQYF.

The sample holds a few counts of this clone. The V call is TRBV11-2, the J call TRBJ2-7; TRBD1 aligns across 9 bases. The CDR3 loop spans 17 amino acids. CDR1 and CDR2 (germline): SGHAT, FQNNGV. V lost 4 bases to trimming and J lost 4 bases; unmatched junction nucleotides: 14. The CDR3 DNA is TGTGCCAGCAGCTCGGATCGGGACAGGGTATATCTATACGAGCAGTACTTC. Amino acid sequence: CASSSDRDRVYLYEQYF.

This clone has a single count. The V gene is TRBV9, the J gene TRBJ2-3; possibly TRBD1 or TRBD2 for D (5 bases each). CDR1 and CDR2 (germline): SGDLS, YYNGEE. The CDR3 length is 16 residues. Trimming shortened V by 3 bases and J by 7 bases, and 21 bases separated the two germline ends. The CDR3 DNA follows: TGTGCCAGCAGCGCATCCGGGACCACACCCGGGAATACGCAGTATTTT. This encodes CASSASGTTPGNTQYF.

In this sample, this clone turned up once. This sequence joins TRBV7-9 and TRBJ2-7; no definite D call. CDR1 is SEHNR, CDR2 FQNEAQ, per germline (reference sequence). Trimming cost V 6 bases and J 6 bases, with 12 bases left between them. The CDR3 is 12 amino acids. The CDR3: CASSPTSTEQYF. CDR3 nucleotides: TGTGCCAGCAGTCCAACCTCGACCGAGCAGTACTTC.

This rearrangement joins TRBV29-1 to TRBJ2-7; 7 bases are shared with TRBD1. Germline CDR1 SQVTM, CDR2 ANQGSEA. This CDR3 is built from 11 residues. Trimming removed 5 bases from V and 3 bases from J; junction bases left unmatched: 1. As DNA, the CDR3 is TGCAGCGTTCACAGGGGCTACGAGCAGTACTTC. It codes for CSVHRGYEQYF.

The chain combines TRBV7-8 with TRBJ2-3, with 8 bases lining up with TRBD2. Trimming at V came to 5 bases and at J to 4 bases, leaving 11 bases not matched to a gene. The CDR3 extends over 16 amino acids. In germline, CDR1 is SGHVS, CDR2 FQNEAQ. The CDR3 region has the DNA TGTGCCAGCAGCCCCCGACGGACTAGCACCCCAGATACGCAGTATTTT. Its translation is CASSPRRTSTPDTQYF.

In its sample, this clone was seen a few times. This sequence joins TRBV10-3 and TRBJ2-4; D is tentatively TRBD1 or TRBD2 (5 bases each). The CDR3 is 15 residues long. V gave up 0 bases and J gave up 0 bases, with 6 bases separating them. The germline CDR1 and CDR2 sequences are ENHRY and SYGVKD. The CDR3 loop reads CAISESGTAKNIQYF. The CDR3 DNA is TGTGCCATCAGTGAGTCTGGGACAGCCAAAAACATTCAGTACTTC.

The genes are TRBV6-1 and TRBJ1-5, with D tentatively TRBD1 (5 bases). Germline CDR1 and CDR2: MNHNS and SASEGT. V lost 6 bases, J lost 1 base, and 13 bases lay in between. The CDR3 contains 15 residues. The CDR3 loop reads CASRWDGRSNQPQHF. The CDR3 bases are TGTGCCAGCAGATGGGACGGACGGAGCAATCAGCCCCAGCATTTT.

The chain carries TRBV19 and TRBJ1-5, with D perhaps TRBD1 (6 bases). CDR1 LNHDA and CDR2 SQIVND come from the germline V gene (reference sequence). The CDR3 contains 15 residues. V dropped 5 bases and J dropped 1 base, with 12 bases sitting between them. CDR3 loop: CASSPRGVSNQPQHF. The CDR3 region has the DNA TGTGCCAGTAGTCCCAGGGGAGTCAGCAATCAGCCCCAGCATTTT.

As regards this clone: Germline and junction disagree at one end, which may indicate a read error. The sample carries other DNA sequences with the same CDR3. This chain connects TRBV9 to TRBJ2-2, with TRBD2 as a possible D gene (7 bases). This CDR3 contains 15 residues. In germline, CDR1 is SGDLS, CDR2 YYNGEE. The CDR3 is CASSVGGANTGELFF. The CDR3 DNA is TGCGCCAGCAGCGTAGGGGGGGCTAACACCGGGGAGCTGTTTTTT.

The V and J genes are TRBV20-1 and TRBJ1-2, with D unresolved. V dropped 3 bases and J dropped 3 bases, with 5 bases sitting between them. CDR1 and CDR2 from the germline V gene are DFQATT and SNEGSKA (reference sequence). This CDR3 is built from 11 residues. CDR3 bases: TGCAGTGCTAGGGACCACTATGGCTACACCTTC. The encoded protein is CSARDHYGYTF.

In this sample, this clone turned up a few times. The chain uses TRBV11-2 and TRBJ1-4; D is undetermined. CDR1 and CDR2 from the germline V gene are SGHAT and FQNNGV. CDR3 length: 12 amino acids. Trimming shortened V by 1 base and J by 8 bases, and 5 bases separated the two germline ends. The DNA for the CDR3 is TGTGCCAGCAGCTTAGGGAGGGAAAAACTGTTTTTT. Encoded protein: CASSLGREKLFF.

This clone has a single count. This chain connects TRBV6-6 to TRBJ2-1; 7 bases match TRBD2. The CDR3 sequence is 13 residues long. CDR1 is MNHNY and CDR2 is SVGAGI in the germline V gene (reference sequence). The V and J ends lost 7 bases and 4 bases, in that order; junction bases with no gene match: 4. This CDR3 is CASTGDYYNEQFF. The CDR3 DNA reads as TGTGCCAGCACCGGGGACTATTACAATGAGCAGTTCTTC.

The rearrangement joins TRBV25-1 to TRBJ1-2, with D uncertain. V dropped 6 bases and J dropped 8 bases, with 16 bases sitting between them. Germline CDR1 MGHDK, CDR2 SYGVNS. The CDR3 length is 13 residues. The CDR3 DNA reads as TGTGCCAGCAGGCCCCATGACTTAGTGGGCTACACCTTC. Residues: CASRPHDLVGYTF.

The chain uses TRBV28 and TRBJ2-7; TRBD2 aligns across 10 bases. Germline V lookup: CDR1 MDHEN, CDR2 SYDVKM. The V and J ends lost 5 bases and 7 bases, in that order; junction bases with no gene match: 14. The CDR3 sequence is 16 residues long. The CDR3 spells CASSLRWLAGVWEQYF. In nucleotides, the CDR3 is TGTGCCAGCAGTCTGAGGTGGCTAGCGGGAGTCTGGGAGCAGTACTTC.

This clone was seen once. CDR3 bases: TGTGCCAGCGCGACTAGCGGGAGGGGGGGGCCAGATACGCAGTATTTT. Encoded protein: CASATSGRGGPDTQYF. The chain combines TRBV2 with TRBJ2-3, with TRBD2 matching 14 bases. Germline loops: CDR1 SNHLY, CDR2 FYNNEI. V lost 8 bases and J lost 4; bases outside the gene matches: 8. This CDR3 is 16 amino acids long.

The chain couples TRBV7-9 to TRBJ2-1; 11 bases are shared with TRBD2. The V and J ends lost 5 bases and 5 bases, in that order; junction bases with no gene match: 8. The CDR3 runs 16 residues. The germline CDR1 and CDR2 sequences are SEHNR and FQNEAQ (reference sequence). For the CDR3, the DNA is TGTGCCAGCAGCGCTTTAGCGGGAGGGCCTCACAATGAGCAGTTCTTC. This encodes CASSALAGGPHNEQFF.

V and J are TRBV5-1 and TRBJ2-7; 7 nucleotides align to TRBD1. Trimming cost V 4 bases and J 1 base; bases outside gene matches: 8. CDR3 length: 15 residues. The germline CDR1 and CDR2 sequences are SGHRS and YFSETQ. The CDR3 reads CASSTSRQGSYEQYF. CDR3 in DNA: TGCGCCAGCAGCACTTCCAGACAGGGTTCCTACGAGCAGTACTTC.